These 28 T cell receptor beta chains were sequenced from one sample in a study of technical replicates of blood from several donors. Clones were sequenced by immunoSEQ multiplex PCR, and TCRdb holds only the in-frame ones, with some missing. The sample shows about 80,000 clones, about 95% of them seen only once. The sample taken for sequencing was T cells isolated from PBMCs. The receptors derive from a human donor in good health.

CDR3 DNA: TGTGCCGCCGCCGGACTAGGGACTCTTAAACCCTACGAGCAGTACTTC. Amino acids: CAAAGLGTLKPYEQYF. This rearrangement joins TRBV30 to TRBJ2-7; 7 bases align to TRBD2. Germline CDR1 GTSNPN, CDR2 SVGIG (reference sequence). The CDR3 contains 16 residues. Trimming removed 8 bases from V and 2 bases from J; junction bases left unmatched: 18.

This clone was counted a single time. CDR3 DNA sequence: TGTGCCAGCAGCCCGCTTGCGGGTGTATGGGCAGTAGAAGCTTTCTTT. This codes for CASSPLAGVWAVEAFF. V usage is TRBV5-8 and J usage is TRBJ1-1; D uncertain. This CDR3 contains 16 residues. V was trimmed by 4 bases and J by 8 bases, leaving 24 bases between them. Germline CDR1 and CDR2: SGHTS and YDEGEE.

The chain couples TRBV6-1 to TRBJ2-1; 7 nucleotides align to TRBD1. J was trimmed by 5 bases and V by 4 bases; bases with no gene match: 20. This CDR3 is 19 amino acids long. Germline loops: CDR1 MNHNS, CDR2 SASEGT. Here the CDR3 reads CASSGAKTGISVGDNEQFF. The CDR3 DNA sequence: TGTGCCAGCAGTGGAGCCAAGACAGGGATTTCAGTTGGGGACAATGAGCAGTTCTTC.

V usage is TRBV6-6 and J usage is TRBJ1-4; 7 bases match TRBD1. The CDR3 has 14 amino acids. Germline CDR1 is MNHNY and CDR2 is SVGAGI (reference sequence). V lost 4 bases, J lost 8 bases, and 7 bases stayed unmatched. CDR3 sequence (DNA): TGTGCCAGCAGTTCCGTAACAGGGGAAGAAAAACTGTTTTTT. Translated: CASSSVTGEEKLFF.

The rearrangement uses TRBV19 and TRBJ1-1; 7 nucleotides line up with TRBD1. The J segment lost 5 bases and the V segment lost 5 bases, leaving 14 bases of the junction unmatched. This CDR3 spans 16 amino acids. Germline lookup yields CDR1 LNHDA and CDR2 SQIVND (reference sequence). DNA of the CDR3: TGTGCCAGTAGTCCCATCCCCAGGGGGTCGGCTACTGAAGCTTTCTTT. The encoded protein is CASSPIPRGSATEAFF.

This clone was recorded once. The rearrangement joins TRBV18 to TRBJ1-5; D possibly corresponds to TRBD1 (5 bases). The CDR3 has 15 residues. CDR1 is KGHSH, CDR2 LQKENI, per germline. Trimming took off 2 bases at V and 3 bases at J, with 11 bases between the two ends. The CDR3 loop is CASSPNRQNNQPQHF. In DNA, the CDR3 is TGTGCCAGCTCACCAAACCGACAGAACAATCAGCCCCAGCATTTT.

The chain recombines TRBV29-1 with TRBJ1-2, with a weak D call TRBD1 (5 bases). Trimming pared 7 bases from V and 5 bases from J, leaving 17 bases between. The germline V gene has CDR1 SQVTM and CDR2 ANQGSEA. The CDR3 spans 13 residues. The CDR3, as DNA: TGCAGCGGATTCGATGGGGAGGGGTATGGCTACACCTTC. It encodes CSGFDGEGYGYTF.

The rearrangement joins TRBV30 to TRBJ1-1, with TRBD1 matching 10 bases. In germline, CDR1 is GTSNPN, CDR2 SVGIG (reference sequence). V shed 5 bases, J shed 6 bases, and the junction held 3 bases outside the gene matches. There are 12 residues in the CDR3. The CDR3 is CAWGQGVPEAFF. For the CDR3, the DNA is TGTGCCTGGGGACAGGGGGTCCCTGAAGCTTTCTTT.

The chain has TRBV5-3 and TRBJ1-5; D remains unclear. TRBV5-3 is noted as an ORF with a role that remains uncertain. The V end was cut by 0 bases, the J end by 2 bases, with 6 bases between. The CDR3 loop spans 14 amino acids. The chain's CDR3 is CARSLDPGNQPQHF. The CDR3 DNA is TGTGCCAGAAGCTTGGACCCGGGCAATCAGCCCCAGCATTTT.

V usage is TRBV25-1 and J usage is TRBJ2-1, with 12 bases fitting TRBD2. Germline values: CDR1 MGHDK, CDR2 SYGVNS. Germline trimming cut 0 bases from V and 8 bases from J; bases unmatched to any gene: 5. The CDR3 spans 16 residues. CDR3 amino acids: CASSEYKLAGGDEQFF. The CDR3, as DNA: TGTGCCAGCAGTGAATATAAACTAGCGGGAGGAGATGAGCAGTTCTTC.

The rearrangement uses TRBV27 and TRBJ2-7; the D gene is possibly TRBD2 (6 bases). The CDR3 runs to 15 residues. The ends were cut back, 5 bases at V and 3 bases at J, with 17 bases in the middle. Germline V gene sequence: CDR1 MNHEY, CDR2 SMNVEV (reference sequence). CDR3 sequence reads: CASSAGTTGYYEQYF. Written as DNA, the CDR3 is TGTGCCAGCAGTGCGGGAACGACTGGATACTACGAGCAGTACTTC.

This chain connects TRBV9 to TRBJ2-1, with 9 bases lining up with TRBD2. The V and J ends lost 0 bases and 5 bases, in that order; junction bases with no gene match: 6. From germline, CDR1 is SGDLS and CDR2 YYNGEE. The CDR3 loop spans 16 amino acids. Written as DNA, the CDR3 is TGTGCCAGCAGCGTAGTGAGAGCGGGAGGCGACAATGAGCAGTTCTTC. Translating gives CASSVVRAGGDNEQFF.

The chain joins TRBV7-3 to TRBJ2-7; 9 bases align to TRBD2. Germline V gene sequence: CDR1 SGHTA, CDR2 FQGTGA. Germline trimming cut 3 bases from V and 7 bases from J; bases unmatched to any gene: 4. This CDR3 is built from 13 residues. CDR3 nucleotide sequence: TGTGCCAGCAGCTTCGCGGGAGGGTGGGAGCAGTACTTC. Protein sequence: CASSFAGGWEQYF.

The chain is built from TRBV7-2 and TRBJ1-3; no firm D call. The germline V gene has CDR1 SGHTA and CDR2 FQGNSA. The CDR3 is made up of 13 amino acids. V lost 5 bases to trimming and J lost 2 bases, with 7 bases between them. CDR3 region: CASSRSTGNTIYF. The CDR3 nucleotides read TGTGCCAGCAGCAGATCTACTGGAAACACCATATATTTT.

The V gene is TRBV11-1, the J gene TRBJ2-5, with 10 bases matching TRBD2. The CDR3 is made up of 15 amino acids. Germline CDR1 and CDR2: SGHAT and FQDESV (reference sequence). Trimming at V came to 4 bases and at J to 5 bases, leaving 7 bases not matched to a gene. CDR3 sequence (DNA): TGTGCCAGCAGCTCGAAGCTAGCGGGAGTGGAGACCCAGTACTTC. Residues: CASSSKLAGVETQYF.

This clone has just one count. The rearrangement links TRBV5-6 to TRBJ1-6, with D possibly TRBD1 on 6 matching bases. Trimming shortened V by 1 base and J by 7 bases, and 15 bases separated the two germline ends. The CDR3 has 16 residues. In germline, CDR1 is SGHDT, CDR2 YYEEEE. The CDR3 DNA reads TGTGCCAGCAGCTTGTACTTAACAGGGAAAAATTCACCCCTCCACTTT. Encoded protein: CASSLYLTGKNSPLHF.

This clone has a single count. The CDR3 loop is CASRPGQGLDEQYF. For the CDR3, the DNA is TGTGCCAGCAGACCGGGACAGGGGCTCGACGAGCAGTACTTC. The chain employs TRBV27 and TRBJ2-7; 10 bases are a match to TRBD1. The CDR3 runs 14 residues. The germline gives CDR1 MNHEY, CDR2 SMNVEV (reference sequence). The junction had 7 bases not matched to a gene; V was cut back by 6 bases and J by 5 bases.

This chain links TRBV5-1 with TRBJ2-3; TRBD2 matches 9 bases. Germline values: CDR1 SGHRS, CDR2 YFSETQ. The CDR3 is 16 residues long. The J segment lost 4 bases and the V segment lost 4 bases, leaving 10 bases of the junction unmatched. CDR3 sequence reads: CASSVNSGRVADTQYF. The CDR3 DNA reads as TGCGCCAGCAGCGTTAATAGCGGGAGAGTCGCAGATACGCAGTATTTT.

The V gene is TRBV2, the J gene TRBJ2-3; D might be TRBD2 (6 bases). The V gene's germline CDR1 is SNHLY and CDR2 FYNNEI. V was cut by 7 bases and J by 11 bases, with 13 bases left in between. This CDR3 is 11 amino acids long. CDR3 region: CASTLAAVQYF. CDR3 bases: TGTGCCAGCACCTTAGCGGCTGTGCAGTATTTT.

The CDR3 sequence is CAISEGGNSNQPQHF. The DNA of the CDR3 is TGTGCCATCAGTGAGGGGGGCAATAGCAATCAGCCCCAGCATTTT. The chain uses TRBV10-3 and TRBJ1-5; TRBD1 might be the D (6 bases). The germline gives CDR1 ENHRY, CDR2 SYGVKD. CDR3 length equals 15 residues. Trimming shortened V by 2 bases and J by 0 bases, and 8 bases separated the two germline ends.

The gene calls are TRBV7-9 and TRBJ2-3, with TRBD2 matching over 14 bases. The CDR3 runs 19 residues. CDR1 and CDR2 (germline): SEHNR, FQNEAQ (reference sequence). With V trimmed by 5 bases and J by 1 base, 11 bases remained unmatched. The CDR3, as DNA: TGTGCCAGCAGCCCAATCCGGACTAGCGGGAGGTATGGCACAGATACGCAGTATTTT. Encoded protein: CASSPIRTSGRYGTDTQYF.

Here the CDR3 reads CAISVEGATIGNEQFF. CDR3 bases: TGTGCCATCAGTGTTGAGGGGGCGACGATAGGGAATGAGCAGTTCTTC. The chain is built from TRBV10-3 and TRBJ2-1, with TRBD1 matching 7 bases. The CDR3 spans 16 residues. Germline-derived CDR1 and CDR2 are ENHRY and SYGVKD. J gave up 7 bases and V 4 bases, and 13 bases lay outside the gene matches.

This clone has a single count. The chain combines TRBV9 with TRBJ2-5; D is perhaps TRBD1 (6 bases). There are 12 residues in the CDR3. The V end lost 5 bases, the J end lost 5 bases, and 10 bases lay between the germline ends. Germline CDR1 SGDLS, CDR2 YYNGEE. The CDR3 DNA follows: TGTGCCAGCAGTGGGGGCGGGGAGACCCAGTACTTC. It yields the protein CASSGGGETQYF.

The chain has TRBV29-1 and TRBJ2-1, with 8 nucleotides matching TRBD2. The CDR3 totals 14 residues. The V gene's germline CDR1 is SQVTM and CDR2 ANQGSEA. V dropped 5 bases and J dropped 8; count of bases not matched to a gene: 11. CDR3 nucleotide sequence: TGCAGCGTTCTTCGGGAGGGCTTATTGGATGAGCAGTTCTTC. This sequence encodes CSVLREGLLDEQFF.

The gene calls are TRBV9 and TRBJ2-5, with 7 nucleotides matching TRBD2. Germline lookup yields CDR1 SGDLS and CDR2 YYNGEE. CDR3 length: 13 amino acids. V was pared by 6 bases and J by 5 bases, with 7 bases of the junction left unmatched. The CDR3 region is CASTPGEGETQYF. CDR3 bases: TGTGCCAGCACCCCGGGGGAGGGGGAGACCCAGTACTTC.

J is TRBJ2-3 and V is TRBV5-1, with 9 bases identical to TRBD2. The CDR3 is 15 amino acids. V shed 3 bases, J shed 4 bases, and the junction held 6 bases outside the gene matches. The germline V gene has CDR1 SGHRS and CDR2 YFSETQ. CDR3 sequence: CASSSLAGVSDTQYF. The CDR3 DNA reads TGCGCCAGCAGCTCATTAGCGGGAGTTTCAGATACGCAGTATTTT.

The rearrangement joins TRBV11-1 to TRBJ1-1; TRBD1 matches at 7 bases. CDR1 is SGHAT and CDR2 is FQDESV in the germline V gene (reference sequence). Germline trimming cut 1 base from V and 11 bases from J; bases unmatched to any gene: 10. This CDR3 comprises 14 residues. CDR3 sequence reads: CASSLVGTGVAAFF. The CDR3 nucleotides are TGTGCCAGCAGCTTAGTCGGAACAGGGGTGGCTGCTTTCTTT.

The V call is TRBV4-2, the J call TRBJ1-5; 8 bases fit TRBD1. The CDR3 has 18 amino acids. With V trimmed by 0 bases and J by 4 bases, 11 bases remained unmatched. Looked up from germline, CDR1 is LGHNA and CDR2 is YNFKEQ. The CDR3 reads CASSQDGSGGLMNQPQHF. The CDR3 DNA reads as TGTGCCAGCAGCCAAGATGGTTCAGGGGGCCTTATGAATCAGCCCCAGCATTTT.